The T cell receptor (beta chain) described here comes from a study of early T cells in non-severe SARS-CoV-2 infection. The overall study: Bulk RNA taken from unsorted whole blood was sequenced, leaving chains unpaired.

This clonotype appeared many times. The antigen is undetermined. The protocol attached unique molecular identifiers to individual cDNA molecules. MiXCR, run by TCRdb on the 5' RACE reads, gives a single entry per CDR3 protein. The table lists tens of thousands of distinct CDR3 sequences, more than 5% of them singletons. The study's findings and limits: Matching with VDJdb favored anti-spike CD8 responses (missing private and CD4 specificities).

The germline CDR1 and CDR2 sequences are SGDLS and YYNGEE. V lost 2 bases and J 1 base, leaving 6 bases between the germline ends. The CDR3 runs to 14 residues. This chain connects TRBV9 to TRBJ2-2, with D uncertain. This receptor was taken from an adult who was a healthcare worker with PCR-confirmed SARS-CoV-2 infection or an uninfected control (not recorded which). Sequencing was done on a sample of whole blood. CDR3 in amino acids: CASSVDGNTGELFF. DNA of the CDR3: TGTGCCAGCAGCGTCGATGGGAACACCGGGGAGCTGTTTTTT.